Below are 21 T cell receptor beta chains sequenced from a single sample in a study of response to subunit inactivated influenza vaccine. A single record per CDR3 protein comes from TCRdb applying MiXCR to the RT-PCR reads. This table holds more than 450,000 distinct CDR3 sequences, approximately 7.1% found once. The starting material was PBMCs from blood, obtained about 24 months after vaccination. The source is a man between 50 and 75 years old who received an inactivated influenza vaccine.

This clonotype appeared a few times. The chain employs TRBV6-1 and TRBJ2-7; D is ambiguous. The CDR3 has 13 residues. Germline CDR1 and CDR2: MNHNS and SASEGT. Trimming took 2 bases from V and 5 from J, leaving 10 bases between them. This chain's CDR3 is CASSETGPHEQYF. The CDR3 nucleotides read TGTGCCAGCAGTGAAACGGGCCCCCACGAGCAGTACTTC.

The CDR3 loop is CAISGSRTYEQYF. CDR3 coding DNA: TGTGCCATCAGTGGAAGTCGGACCTACGAGCAGTACTTC. The rearrangement uses TRBV10-3 and TRBJ2-7, with no clear D. CDR1 and CDR2 (germline): ENHRY, SYGVKD. The ends were cut back, 4 bases at V and 2 bases at J, with 9 bases in the middle. The CDR3 sequence is 13 residues long.

This clonotype was detected a few times. The rearrangement links TRBV6-1 to TRBJ2-2, with TRBD2 matching 8 bases. Trimming removed 7 bases from V and 2 bases from J; junction bases left unmatched: 6. Per germline, CDR1 MNHNS and CDR2 SASEGT. CDR3 length: 15 residues. The CDR3 nucleotides read TGTGCCAGCAACCTCCGGGAGGGTAACACCGGGGAGCTGTTTTTT. Protein product: CASNLREGNTGELFF.

This clonotype was detected many times. The CDR3 spells CASSSQGDEQFF. DNA for the CDR3: TGTGCCAGCAGCTCGCAGGGGGATGAGCAGTTCTTC. V and J are TRBV7-2 and TRBJ2-1; TRBD1 matches 7 bases. The J segment lost 8 bases and the V segment lost 4 bases, leaving 2 bases of the junction unmatched. CDR1 SGHTA and CDR2 FQGNSA come from the germline V gene. This CDR3 has 12 residues.

A few counts support this clonotype. The chain employs TRBV6-5 and TRBJ1-2, with a weak D call TRBD1 (6 bases). The ends were cut back, 2 bases at V and 4 bases at J, with 14 bases in the middle. Germline CDR1 reads MNHEY; CDR2 reads SVGAGI. The CDR3 consists of 15 residues. In DNA, the CDR3 is TGTGCCAGCAGTTACGGGCAAACAGGGCCCTATGGCTACACCTTC. The encoded protein is CASSYGQTGPYGYTF.

The chain combines TRBV27 with TRBJ2-3; maybe TRBD2 (5 bases). This CDR3 has 13 residues. Germline CDR1 and CDR2: MNHEY and SMNVEV (reference sequence). Between the trimmed V and J ends, which lost 5 bases and 7 bases, there was a span of 13 bases. In DNA form, the CDR3 reads TGTGCCAGCAGTAACACTAGGGCACATACGCAGTATTTT. Its translation is CASSNTRAHTQYF.

There are many counts of this clonotype. The rearrangement joins TRBV29-1 to TRBJ2-7; tentative D call: TRBD1 (5 bases). Germline lookup yields CDR1 SQVTM and CDR2 ANQGSEA. The CDR3 spans 13 residues. Trimming pared 4 bases from V and 1 base from J, leaving 11 bases between. The CDR3 DNA follows: TGCAGCGTTGGAGGCAGGGTATCCTACGAGCAGTACTTC. Translated, it gives CSVGGRVSYEQYF.

This clonotype was observed at least ten times. This rearrangement joins TRBV11-2 to TRBJ2-7, with D perhaps TRBD1 (5 bases). The germline V gene encodes CDR1 SGHAT and CDR2 FQNNGV. The ends were cut back, 5 bases at V and 4 bases at J, with 18 bases in the middle. This CDR3 is built from 15 residues. CDR3 protein: CASSPAGISLYEQYF. CDR3 DNA: TGTGCCAGCAGCCCTGCAGGGATCTCCCTTTACGAGCAGTACTTC.

This clonotype occurred many times. V gene TRBV11-2 combines with J gene TRBJ2-1; 10 positions agree with TRBD2. There are 15 residues in the CDR3. Trimming cost V 5 bases and J 4 bases; bases outside gene matches: 5. Per the germline V gene, CDR1 is SGHAT and CDR2 is FQNNGV. The CDR3 DNA reads TGTGCCAGCAGCCCCGGGACTAGCGAGTACAATGAGCAGTTCTTC. Translating it yields CASSPGTSEYNEQFF.

This clonotype occurred a few times. The chain joins TRBV7-2 to TRBJ2-7, with D possibly matching TRBD1 (5 bases). CDR1 is SGHTA, CDR2 FQGNSA, per germline. This CDR3 is built from 15 residues. Trimming took off 1 base at V and 1 base at J, with 11 bases between the two ends. In DNA form, the CDR3 reads TGTGCCAGCAGCTTAGGCGCAGGGCAATCCTACGAGCAGTACTTC. It codes for CASSLGAGQSYEQYF.

This clonotype showed up just a few times. This chain connects TRBV20-1 to TRBJ2-1; 11 bases are a match to TRBD2. The CDR3 has 13 amino acids. J lost 6 bases, V lost 4 bases, and 2 bases had no gene match. Germline values: CDR1 DFQATT, CDR2 SNEGSKA (reference sequence). The CDR3 nucleotides read TGCAGTGCTAAACTAGCGGGAGTCAATGAGCAGTTCTTC. Translation gives CSAKLAGVNEQFF.

The chain joins TRBV5-1 to TRBJ1-2; a possible D gene is TRBD1 (5 bases). The CDR3 runs to 14 residues. CDR1 is SGHRS, CDR2 YFSETQ, per germline. V lost 4 bases to trimming and J lost 7 bases, with 17 bases between them. The CDR3 protein is CASSRGEAGGGYTF. The CDR3 bases are TGCGCCAGCAGCCGGGGGGAGGCCGGGGGTGGCTACACCTTC.

This clonotype was recorded many times. This rearrangement joins TRBV7-2 to TRBJ2-1, with 7 bases identical to TRBD2. This CDR3 has 13 residues. Germline CDR1 is SGHTA and CDR2 is FQGNSA. V dropped 5 bases and J dropped 9; count of bases not matched to a gene: 7. The CDR3 bases are TGTGCCAGCAGCGGGGGGGTGGTTGGTGAGCAGTTCTTC. This codes for CASSGGVVGEQFF.

This clonotype was picked up many times. The chain has TRBV5-1 and TRBJ2-1; TRBD2 agrees at 11 bases. The V gene's germline CDR1 is SGHRS and CDR2 YFSETQ. Trimming at V came to 4 bases and at J to 8 bases, leaving 5 bases not matched to a gene. CDR3 length: 14 residues. The CDR3 nucleotides are TGCGCCAGCAGCACAGGACTAGCGGGCGATGAGCAGTTCTTC. Translation: CASSTGLAGDEQFF.

This clonotype came up many times. A read error may account for a junction end that differs from germline. The chain carries TRBV7-7 and TRBJ2-2; no clear D. The germline gives CDR1 SSHAT, CDR2 FNYEAQ (reference sequence). This CDR3 region has 14 residues. CDR3 sequence reads: CASSSAWNTGELFF. The CDR3 bases are TGTGCTAGCAGCTCGGCGTGGAACACCGGGGAGCTGTTTTTT.

This clonotype has just a few counts. The J gene is TRBJ2-7, the V gene TRBV2; TRBD2 matches 8 bases. The CDR3 spans 16 residues. V lost 2 bases, J lost 0 bases, and 6 bases stayed unmatched. Germline CDR1 and CDR2: SNHLY and FYNNEI. CDR3 nucleotide sequence: TGTGCCAGCAGTGAATGGGGGACTAGTTACTCCTACGAGCAGTACTTC. It is translated as CASSEWGTSYSYEQYF.

CDR3 region: CATSWGRSGTDTQYF. CDR3 nucleotide sequence: TGTGCCACCAGCTGGGGGAGGTCTGGCACAGATACGCAGTATTTT. The V and J genes are TRBV15 and TRBJ2-3; D perhaps matches TRBD2 (6 bases). CDR1 is LNHNV and CDR2 is YYDKDF in the germline V gene (reference sequence). CDR3 size: 15 residues. Between the trimmed V and J ends, which lost 5 bases and 1 base, there was a span of 13 bases.

The V call is TRBV28, the J call TRBJ2-1; 12 bases map to TRBD2. The CDR3 runs 19 residues. The germline V gene has CDR1 MDHEN and CDR2 SYDVKM. J gave up 0 bases and V 6 bases, and 12 bases lay outside the gene matches. CDR3 loop: CASSLGLAGYRSSYNEQFF. In DNA form, the CDR3 reads TGTGCCAGCAGCCTCGGACTAGCGGGATACAGGAGCTCCTACAATGAGCAGTTCTTC.

This clonotype was detected many times. The chain carries TRBV5-1 and TRBJ2-2, with 7 bases aligning to TRBD1. V shed 4 bases and J 6 bases; nucleotides not matched to a gene: 6. CDR1 is SGHRS, CDR2 YFSETQ, per germline. The CDR3 has 14 amino acids. The CDR3 DNA is TGCGCCAGCAGCCCCGACAGGGTTCCCGGGGAGCTGTTTTTT. As protein: CASSPDRVPGELFF.

The rearrangement joins TRBV20-1 to TRBJ1-5; D not resolved. Per germline, CDR1 DFQATT and CDR2 SNEGSKA (reference sequence). CDR3 length: 15 amino acids. Between the trimmed V and J ends, which lost 3 bases and 0 bases, there was a span of 12 bases. The CDR3 sequence is CSASKGRTSNQPQHF. DNA for the CDR3: TGCAGTGCTAGTAAAGGACGGACTAGCAATCAGCCCCAGCATTTT.

This clonotype was detected many times. The chain recombines TRBV4-2 with TRBJ2-7; TRBD1 is a possible D gene (6 bases). Trimming stripped 1 base from V and 1 base from J, with 11 bases between. This CDR3 comprises 15 residues. Germline V gives CDR1 LGHNA, CDR2 YNFKEQ. The CDR3 reads CASSQGTGRSYEQYF. CDR3 DNA sequence: TGTGCCAGCAGCCAAGGAACAGGGAGATCCTACGAGCAGTACTTC.